These T cell receptor beta chains were read from a single sample in a study of cytomegalovirus exposure and HLA in healthy donors. Method: immunoSEQ multiplex PCR; TCRdb's copy keeps in-frame clones and lacks some. The data show approximately 120,000 clones, 89% seen once. The sequenced sample consisted of PBMCs. The source of these receptors is a young woman in good health and CMV-seronegative. Each CDR3 is given with its conserved first and last residue. D genes are given only for firm matches. Rows give clone size only sometimes, using once, few, many, or a class for an expanded clone.

V gene: TRBV28; clone size: -; J gene: TRBJ2-3; D gene: TRBD2; CDR3 DNA: TGTGCCAGCAGCCAAGGACTAGCGGGCCTCACAGATACGCAGTATTTT; CDR3 protein: CASSQGLAGLTDTQYF
V gene: TRBV7-2; clone size: few; J gene: TRBJ1-5; D gene: -; CDR3 DNA: TGTGCCAGCAGTTTAGTCCAAAATCAGCCCCAGCATTTT; CDR3 protein: CASSLVQNQPQHF
V gene: TRBV30; clone size: few; J gene: TRBJ2-2; D gene: TRBD1; CDR3 DNA: TGTGCCTGGAGCACAGGGGATTTCACCGGGGAGCTGTTTTTT; CDR3 protein: CAWSTGDFTGELFF
V gene: TRBV5-8; clone size: -; J gene: TRBJ2-1; D gene: -; CDR3 DNA: TGTGCCAGCAGTTTTGTGACTAGCAATGAGCAGTTCTTC; CDR3 protein: CASSFVTSNEQFF
V gene: TRBV30; clone size: once; J gene: TRBJ1-4; D gene: -; CDR3 DNA: TGTGCCTGGAGAACTGTCTTCGGTTTCGAGGGTGAAAAACTGTTTTTT; CDR3 protein: CAWRTVFGFEGEKLFF
V gene: TRBV4-3; clone size: -; J gene: TRBJ1-2; D gene: TRBD1; CDR3 DNA: TGCGCCAGCAGCCGAGAGACAGGGGGCGCCTATGGCTACACCTTC; CDR3 protein: CASSRETGGAYGYTF
V gene: TRBV5-1; clone size: few; J gene: TRBJ2-6; D gene: -; CDR3 DNA: TGCGCCAGCAGCTCCTCGGACTTCTCTGGGGCCAACGTCCTGACTTTC; CDR3 protein: CASSSSDFSGANVLTF
V gene: TRBV27; clone size: -; J gene: TRBJ1-1; D gene: -; CDR3 DNA: TGTGCCAGCAGTTTGTGGGGGGGGGACACTGAAGCTTTCTTT; CDR3 protein: CASSLWGGDTEAFF
V gene: TRBV2; clone size: -; J gene: TRBJ2-2; D gene: -; CDR3 DNA: TGTGCCAGCAGTAGAGACAGGTACACCGGGGAGCTGTTTTTT; CDR3 protein: CASSRDRYTGELFF
V gene: TRBV28; clone size: -; J gene: TRBJ1-2; D gene: -; CDR3 DNA: TGTGCCAGCAGTTCAGACAGGCAGAACGCCTATGGCTACACCTTC; CDR3 protein: CASSSDRQNAYGYTF
V gene: TRBV28; clone size: -; J gene: TRBJ2-1; D gene: TRBD2; CDR3 DNA: TGTGCCAGCATCGGGAGGGGTGAGCAGTTCTTC; CDR3 protein: CASIGRGEQFF
V gene: TRBV7-9; clone size: once; J gene: TRBJ2-1; D gene: TRBD2; CDR3 DNA: TGTGCCAGCAGCTTATTCATGACTAGCGGGATATACAATGAGCAGTTCTTC; CDR3 protein: CASSLFMTSGIYNEQFF
V gene: TRBV7-2; clone size: -; J gene: TRBJ2-5; D gene: -; CDR3 DNA: TGTGCCAGCAGACCCGCGACTGGTGGGGAGACCCAGTACTTC; CDR3 protein: CASRPATGGETQYF
V gene: TRBV28; clone size: -; J gene: TRBJ1-5; D gene: TRBD1; CDR3 DNA: TGTGCCAGCAGTTCCGGACAGGTCATACAGCCCCAGCATTTT; CDR3 protein: CASSSGQVIQPQHF
V gene: TRBV5-4; clone size: -; J gene: TRBJ2-2; D gene: -; CDR3 DNA: TGTGCCAGCACCTCATCCGGGGGACAGCCTACCGGGGAGCTGTTTTTT; CDR3 protein: CASTSSGGQPTGELFF
V gene: TRBV28; clone size: few; J gene: TRBJ1-2; D gene: TRBD1; CDR3 DNA: TGTGCCAGCAGGGAGCAGGGGGACTATGGCTACACCTTC; CDR3 protein: CASREQGDYGYTF
V gene: TRBV27; clone size: -; J gene: TRBJ2-2; D gene: TRBD1; CDR3 DNA: TGTGCCAGCAGTTTATCGACAGGGGGCGGGGGGGAGCTGTTTTTT; CDR3 protein: CASSLSTGGGGELFF
V gene: TRBV29-1; clone size: -; J gene: TRBJ1-5; D gene: -; CDR3 DNA: TGCAGCGTTCGGGAAGGGAATAGCAATCAGCCCCAGCATTTT; CDR3 protein: CSVREGNSNQPQHF
V gene: TRBV19; clone size: -; J gene: TRBJ1-6; D gene: TRBD1; CDR3 DNA: TGTGCCAGTAGTAGGACAGGGGACTCACCCCTCCACTTT; CDR3 protein: CASSRTGDSPLHF
V gene: TRBV5-6; clone size: -; J gene: TRBJ2-7; D gene: TRBD1; CDR3 DNA: TGTGCCAGCAGTTGGGGACAGGAGTACGAGCAGTACTTC; CDR3 protein: CASSWGQEYEQYF
V gene: TRBV4-1; clone size: -; J gene: TRBJ1-1; D gene: -; CDR3 DNA: TGCGCCAGCAGCCAAGACGGATATGGGGGCCGGAACACTGAAGCTTTCTTT; CDR3 protein: CASSQDGYGGRNTEAFF
V gene: TRBV7-2; clone size: -; J gene: TRBJ2-3; D gene: -; CDR3 DNA: TGTGCCAGCAGAAAAGAGGTTCGCACAGATACGCAGTATTTT; CDR3 protein: CASRKEVRTDTQYF
V gene: TRBV11-2; clone size: -; J gene: TRBJ2-2; D gene: -; CDR3 DNA: TGTGCCAGCAGCACCCGACTAGTAACAAACGGGGAGCTGTTTTTT; CDR3 protein: CASSTRLVTNGELFF
V gene: TRBV9; clone size: -; J gene: TRBJ1-1; D gene: -; CDR3 DNA: TGTGCCAGCAGCGTCAGTTTGACTGAGAACACTGAAGCTTTCTTT; CDR3 protein: CASSVSLTENTEAFF
V gene: TRBV28; clone size: -; J gene: TRBJ1-2; D gene: -; CDR3 DNA: TGTGCCAGCAGTCCCCCCGGGATCTATGGCTACACCTTC; CDR3 protein: CASSPPGIYGYTF
V gene: TRBV11-3; clone size: -; J gene: TRBJ2-1; D gene: -; CDR3 DNA: TGTGCCAGCAGCGTCCGCGGGACAGAAAGGGTCTTC; CDR3 protein: CASSVRGTERVF
V gene: TRBV27; clone size: -; J gene: TRBJ2-1; D gene: TRBD1; CDR3 DNA: TGTGCCAGCAGTTCCCACGACAGGGTGGTCTTTCATGAGCAGTTCTTC; CDR3 protein: CASSSHDRVVFHEQFF
V gene: TRBV28; clone size: -; J gene: TRBJ2-2; D gene: TRBD1; CDR3 DNA: TGTGCCAGCAGTTACAGAGACAGGGACCTCCGGGAGCTGTTTTTT; CDR3 protein: CASSYRDRDLRELFF
V gene: TRBV6-5; clone size: -; J gene: TRBJ2-3; D gene: -; CDR3 DNA: TGTGCCAGCAGGGTAGGGGGAAACGTGGATACGCAGTATTTT; CDR3 protein: CASRVGGNVDTQYF
V gene: TRBV15; clone size: -; J gene: TRBJ1-6; D gene: -; CDR3 DNA: TGTGCCACCAGCCTGGCAGGGGTAAATTCACCCCTCCACTTT; CDR3 protein: CATSLAGVNSPLHF
V gene: TRBV6-5; clone size: -; J gene: TRBJ2-5; D gene: TRBD2; CDR3 DNA: TGTGCCACCCGGGGGGGGGTGGAGACCCAGTACTTC; CDR3 protein: CATRGGVETQYF
V gene: TRBV9; clone size: -; J gene: TRBJ2-1; D gene: TRBD2; CDR3 DNA: TGTGCCAGCAGCCAGGGACTAGCGGGGGCCCCAAATGAGCAGTTCTTC; CDR3 protein: CASSQGLAGAPNEQFF
V gene: TRBV5-6; clone size: -; J gene: TRBJ2-3; D gene: -; CDR3 DNA: TGTGCCAGCAGCTTTTTCGGTAGCAGTCGCACAGATACGCAGTATTTT; CDR3 protein: CASSFFGSSRTDTQYF
V gene: TRBV7-5; clone size: -; J gene: TRBJ1-1; D gene: -; CDR3 DNA: TGTGCCAGAAGCCAACAGGGAAAGGGCACTGAAGCTTTCTTT; CDR3 protein: CARSQQGKGTEAFF
V gene: TRBV15; clone size: -; J gene: TRBJ2-2; D gene: -; CDR3 DNA: TGTGCCACCAGCAGAGAGGCGCGGGGGGAGCTGTTTTTT; CDR3 protein: CATSREARGELFF
V gene: TRBV15; clone size: once; J gene: TRBJ2-3; D gene: TRBD2; CDR3 DNA: TGTGCCACCAGCAGAGAGTATACTAGCGGGGGAGATACGCAGTATTTT; CDR3 protein: CATSREYTSGGDTQYF
V gene: TRBV2; clone size: -; J gene: TRBJ1-5; D gene: -; CDR3 DNA: TGTGCCAGCTGCAGGGATAGCAATCAGCCCCAGCATTTT; CDR3 protein: CASCRDSNQPQHF
V gene: TRBV28; clone size: -; J gene: TRBJ2-5; D gene: TRBD1; CDR3 DNA: TGTGCCAGCGCCGGGACAGGGTACCAAGAGACCCAGTACTTC; CDR3 protein: CASAGTGYQETQYF
V gene: TRBV18; clone size: -; J gene: TRBJ2-3; D gene: TRBD2; CDR3 DNA: TGTGCCAGCTCATCTAGCGGGGGATCTAGCACAGATACGCAGTATTTT; CDR3 protein: CASSSSGGSSTDTQYF